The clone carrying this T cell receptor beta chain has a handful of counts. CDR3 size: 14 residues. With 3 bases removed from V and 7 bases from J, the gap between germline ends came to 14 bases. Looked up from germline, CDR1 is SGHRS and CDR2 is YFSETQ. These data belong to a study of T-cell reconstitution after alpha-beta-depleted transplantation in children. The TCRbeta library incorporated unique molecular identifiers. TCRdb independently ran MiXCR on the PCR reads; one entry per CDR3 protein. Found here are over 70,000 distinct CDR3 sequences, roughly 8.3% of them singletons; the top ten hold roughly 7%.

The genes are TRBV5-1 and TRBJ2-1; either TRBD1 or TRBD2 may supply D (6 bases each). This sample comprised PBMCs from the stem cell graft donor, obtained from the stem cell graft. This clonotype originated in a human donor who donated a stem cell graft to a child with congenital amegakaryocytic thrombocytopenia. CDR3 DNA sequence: TGCGCCAGCAGCTCCACGAGAGGGGGGAATGAGCAGTTCTTC. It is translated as CASSSTRGGNEQFF.